These T cell receptor beta chains were read from a single sample in a study of human T cells and chemical hapten exposure. TCRdb recomputed calls from the RACE reads with MiXCR, one row per CDR3 protein. There are about 73,000 distinct CDR3 sequences in the sample; 8.5% occur only once, and about 3% lies in the top ten. The sequenced sample was whole blood, obtained in connection with sensitization to the hapten diphenylcyclopropenone (DPC). Receptor source: a woman aged 45 to 65 with alopecia areata. Some clones in this sample may be carry-over from other donors' samples. Each CDR3 is given with its conserved first and last residue. The D gene is left open where the match is weak. Size tells how often a clone was seen (once, few, many) or the class of an expanded clone, and some rows leave it out.

V	J	D	size	CDR3	DNA
TRBV6-5	TRBJ1-5	.	few	CASSGGAGGGFRDQPQHF	TGTGCCAGCAGTGGAGGAGCAGGTGGCGGTTTTAGGGATCAGCCCCAGCATTTT
TRBV6-5	TRBJ2-2	.	few	CASGQRGALSTGELFF	TGTGCCAGCGGTCAAAGGGGGGCCCTTTCCACCGGGGAGCTGTTTTTT
TRBV28	TRBJ2-4	.	few	CASSFRGSSMNIQYF	TGTGCCAGCAGTTTTAGAGGGTCCAGCATGAACATTCAGTACTTC
TRBV6-1	TRBJ2-3	.	.	CASSVWRATDTQYF	TGTGCCAGCAGTGTCTGGAGAGCAACAGATACGCAGTATTTT
TRBV28	TRBJ1-2	.	.	CASSIGYTF	TGTGCCAGCAGTATTGGCTACACCTTC
TRBV6-1	TRBJ1-5	.	many	CASSEGQTSYQPQHF	TGTGCCAGCAGTGAGGGCCAGACCTCCTATCAGCCCCAGCATTTT
TRBV28	TRBJ2-7	TRBD1	few	CASSSRWTGKVEQYF	TGTGCCAGCAGTTCCCGATGGACAGGGAAGGTCGAGCAGTACTTC
TRBV27	TRBJ1-3	.	.	CASGSGTTGNTIYF	TGTGCCAGCGGTTCGGGAACCACTGGAAACACCATATATTTT
TRBV10-3	TRBJ1-6	.	few	CAISAGEDSPLHF	TGTGCCATCAGTGCAGGGGAGGATTCACCCCTCCACTTT
TRBV3-1	TRBJ1-2	.	many	CASSQGRGSNGYTF	TGTGCCAGCAGCCAAGGTCGGGGCAGCAATGGCTACACCTTC
TRBV6-5	TRBJ1-1	.	many	CASSYASGNTEAFF	TGTGCCAGCAGTTACGCTTCAGGGAACACTGAAGCTTTCTTT
TRBV3-1	TRBJ1-1	.	many	CASSQDGGPGTEAFF	TGTGCCAGCAGCCAAGATGGGGGGCCTGGCACTGAAGCTTTCTTT
TRBV5-6	TRBJ2-5	.	few	CASSLGHLQETQYF	TGTGCCAGCAGTCTGGGACACCTCCAAGAGACCCAGTACTTC
TRBV11-2	TRBJ2-1	.	few	CASSFTPGNEQFF	TGTGCCAGCAGCTTCACCCCAGGGAATGAGCAGTTCTTC
TRBV20-1	TRBJ2-1	TRBD2	few	CSASKAGGQYNEQFF	TGCAGTGCTAGTAAAGCGGGGGGACAATACAATGAGCAGTTCTTC
TRBV7-9	TRBJ2-3	.	.	CASSLEEKQYF	TGTGCCAGCAGCTTAGAAGAGAAGCAGTATTTT
TRBV27	TRBJ1-3	.	few	CASSEWSGNTIYF	TGTGCCAGCAGTGAGTGGTCTGGAAACACCATATATTTT
TRBV7-2	TRBJ2-4	.	.	CASSLVGAIGNIQYF	TGTGCCAGCAGCTTAGTGGGGGCAATAGGAAACATTCAGTACTTC
TRBV7-2	TRBJ1-5	.	many	CASSPQSSNQPQHF	TGTGCCAGCAGCCCTCAGAGTAGCAATCAGCCCCAGCATTTT
TRBV12-3/TRBV12-4	TRBJ2-7	.	.	CASSSDRPYEQYF	TGTGCCAGCAGCTCTGACAGACCCTACGAGCAGTACTTC
TRBV29-1	TRBJ1-1	.	many	CSVGIGREAFF	TGCAGCGTTGGGATAGGGAGGGAAGCTTTCTTT
TRBV12-3/TRBV12-4	TRBJ2-7	.	.	CASSLVTDYEQYF	TGTGCCAGCAGTTTAGTAACAGACTACGAGCAGTACTTC
TRBV29-1	TRBJ1-5	TRBD1	.	CSVAVTGGRSNQPQHF	TGCAGCGTTGCCGTCACAGGGGGCAGGAGCAATCAGCCCCAGCATTTT
TRBV18	TRBJ1-6	TRBD1	few	CASSPGTGGAPLHF	TGTGCCAGCTCACCCGGGACAGGGGGAGCACCCCTCCACTTT
TRBV27	TRBJ1-2	.	few	CASSPSTGPLIYGYTF	TGTGCCAGCAGTCCCAGTACAGGGCCTCTGATCTATGGCTACACCTTC